The 24 T cell receptor beta chains below all came from one sample that was sequenced in a study of cytomegalovirus exposure and HLA in healthy donors (TCRdb year 2017). To prepare the library, the immunoSEQ multiplex PCR assay was applied. A mixture of 60 forward primers for TCR Vbeta segments and 13 reverse primers for TCR Jbeta segments was used in the multiplex PCR. Not all clones reach the TCRdb copy of this immuneACCESS table, which keeps in-frame sequences only. Checked studies attribute under half of the gap to unresolved V genes and leave the rest unexplained. Recorded for this sample are 210,000 or so clones; 70% to 85% of them occurred a single time. About 0.58% of the sample rests with the top ten. The sample consisted of PBMCs. These receptors came from a woman aged 35 to 49 in good health and CMV-seronegative.

The chain employs TRBV19 and TRBJ2-3, with D possibly being TRBD2 (5 bases). With 1 base removed from V and 1 base from J, the gap between germline ends came to 12 bases. Germline V gene lookup returns CDR1 LNHDA and CDR2 SQIVND (reference sequence). This CDR3 contains 16 residues. This CDR3 is CASSIGTFLGTDTQYF. The CDR3 DNA reads as TGTGCCAGTAGTATAGGGACTTTCCTTGGCACAGATACGCAGTATTTT.

This clone came up a few times. The rearrangement links TRBV6-1 to TRBJ2-7, with D hard to call. Trimming took off 7 bases at V and 4 bases at J, with 14 bases between the two ends. CDR1 is MNHNS, CDR2 SASEGT, per germline. The CDR3 runs 13 residues. The CDR3 protein is CASNYRVGYEQYF. The DNA for the CDR3 is TGTGCCAGCAATTATCGGGTAGGTTACGAGCAGTACTTC.

V and J are TRBV7-8 and TRBJ2-7, with 7 bases lining up with TRBD1. From germline, CDR1 is SGHVS and CDR2 FQNEAQ. This CDR3 is 17 amino acids long. The trim removed 2 bases at V and 5 bases at J, leaving 15 bases unmatched. This CDR3 is CASSLLDRIPPIDEQYF. CDR3 DNA: TGTGCCAGCAGCTTATTGGACAGGATCCCACCCATTGACGAGCAGTACTTC.

In its sample, this clone was seen once. This chain joins TRBV6-1 and TRBJ1-5; 7 bases map to TRBD1. V lost 4 bases, J lost 3 bases, and 6 bases stayed unmatched. This CDR3 has 15 amino acids. Germline-derived CDR1 and CDR2 are MNHNS and SASEGT. Here the CDR3 DNA reads TGTGCCAGCAGTGCAGAGGGACAGTACAATCAGCCCCAGCATTTT. Its translation is CASSAEGQYNQPQHF.

CDR3 bases: TGCAGCGCCGAAAACGGACAGGGTCTTTCGAGCGAGCAGTACTTC. Protein product: CSAENGQGLSSEQYF. This rearrangement joins TRBV29-1 to TRBJ2-7, with 8 positions matching TRBD1. The CDR3 length is 15 residues. Trimming removed 7 bases from V and 6 bases from J; junction bases left unmatched: 17. From germline, CDR1 is SQVTM and CDR2 ANQGSEA.

The genes are TRBV2 and TRBJ2-7; a weak D match, TRBD1 (5 bases). Trimming left V 10 bases short and J 0 bases short, with 10 bases between. The CDR3 is made up of 12 amino acids. The germline CDR1 and CDR2 sequences are SNHLY and FYNNEI. The CDR3 loop reads CATRQLSYEQYF. The CDR3 bases are TGTGCCACCAGACAGCTCTCCTACGAGCAGTACTTC.

The chain couples TRBV5-1 to TRBJ1-5, with 7 bases identical to TRBD1. V trimming: 4 bases; J trimming: 6 bases; junction bases outside the gene matches: 7. Per germline, CDR1 SGHRS and CDR2 YFSETQ. This CDR3 is built from 14 residues. In nucleotides, the CDR3 is TGCGCCAGCAGCGCACCGACAGGGAGTCAGCCCCAGCATTTT. This gives the protein CASSAPTGSQPQHF.

This clone was seen just once. The chain joins TRBV7-3 to TRBJ2-7, with TRBD1 identical over 8 bases. There are 16 residues in the CDR3. Germline lookup yields CDR1 SGHTA and CDR2 FQGTGA. The V segment lost 5 bases and the J segment 1 base; nucleotides outside the gene matches: 10. The CDR3 loop is CASSRTGQGASYEQYF. The CDR3 DNA is TGTGCCAGCAGCCGGACAGGGCAGGGGGCGTCCTACGAGCAGTACTTC.

This chain uses TRBV9 with TRBJ2-6, with D maybe TRBD1 (5 bases). CDR1 is SGDLS and CDR2 is YYNGEE in the germline V gene. The germline V and J ends were trimmed by 2 bases and 2 bases, with 8 bases remaining between them. The CDR3 extends over 15 amino acids. CDR3 amino acids: CASSVLGAGANVLTF. The CDR3 region has the DNA TGTGCCAGCAGCGTCCTAGGGGCTGGGGCCAACGTCCTGACTTTC.

The chain uses TRBV7-2 and TRBJ2-2; 9 bases are shared with TRBD1. CDR3 length: 15 amino acids. Unmatched junction bases numbered 8, after V lost 5 bases and J lost 7 bases. CDR1 is SGHTA and CDR2 is FQGNSA in the germline V gene. CDR3 coding DNA: TGTGCCAGCAGCCTCACAGGGGGCTCTAACGGGGAGCTGTTTTTT. Residues: CASSLTGGSNGELFF.

This clone was counted once. The V and J genes are TRBV19 and TRBJ1-4; no clear D. The CDR3 loop spans 13 amino acids. Looked up from germline, CDR1 is LNHDA and CDR2 is SQIVND (reference sequence). V dropped 7 bases and J dropped 5 bases, with 11 bases sitting between them. The CDR3 loop is CASIGPSNEKLFF. As DNA, the CDR3 is TGTGCCAGTATTGGGCCGAGCAATGAAAAACTGTTTTTT. Full variable domain (outside the CDR3, taken from reference TRBV19 and TRBJ1-4): DGGITQSPKYLFRKEGQNVTLSCEQNLNHDAMYWYRQDPGQGLRLIYYSQIVNDFQKGDIAEGYSVSREKKESFPLTVTSAQKNPTAFYLCASIGPSNEKLFFGSGTQLSVL.

The chain couples TRBV9 to TRBJ1-3, with D unresolved. CDR1 is SGDLS and CDR2 is YYNGEE in the germline V gene. The CDR3 is 16 amino acids. With 0 bases removed from V and 2 bases from J, the gap between germline ends came to 12 bases. CDR3: CASSVDEGGPGNTIYF. In DNA, the CDR3 is TGTGCCAGCAGCGTAGATGAAGGAGGGCCTGGAAACACCATATATTTT. The whole variable domain, remainder taken from reference TRBV9 and TRBJ1-3, is DSGVTQTPKHLITATGQRVTLRCSPRSGDLSVYWYQQSLDQGLQFLIQYYNGEERAKGNILERFSAQQFPDLHSELNLSSLELGDSALYFCASSVDEGGPGNTIYFGEGSWLTVV.

The rearrangement uses TRBV5-8 and TRBJ2-2; perhaps TRBD1 as D (5 bases). This CDR3 comprises 16 residues. The V end lost 2 bases, the J end lost 0 bases, and 11 bases lay between the germline ends. Germline-derived CDR1 and CDR2 are SGHTS and YDEGEE. The CDR3 sequence: CASSLGVLANTGELFF. In nucleotides, the CDR3 is TGTGCCAGCAGCTTAGGGGTACTCGCGAACACCGGGGAGCTGTTTTTT. The variable domain in full, with the rest retrieved from reference TRBV5-8 and TRBJ2-2, is EAGVTQSPTHLIKTRGQQATLRCSPISGHTSVYWYQQALGLGLQFLLWYDEGEERNRGNFPPRFSGRQFPNYSSELNVNALELEDSALYLCASSLGVLANTGELFFGEGSRLTVL.

This clone appeared a few times. The chain carries TRBV7-3 and TRBJ2-6, with TRBD1 as a possible D gene (5 bases). V shed 2 bases and J shed 0 bases, with 8 bases lying between them. The CDR3 runs 16 residues. Looked up from germline, CDR1 is SGHTA and CDR2 is FQGTGA. The CDR3 DNA reads TGTGCCAGCAGCTTAGACAGCTCCTCTGGGGCCAACGTCCTGACTTTC. Its protein is CASSLDSSSGANVLTF. The complete variable domain, with remaining parts taken from reference TRBV7-3 and TRBJ2-6, reads GAGVSQTPSNKVTEKGKYVELRCDPISGHTALYWYRQSLGQGPEFLIYFQGTGAADDSGLPNDRFFAVRPEGSVSTLKIQRTERGDSAVYLCASSLDSSSGANVLTFGAGSRLTVL.

The chain has TRBV11-2 and TRBJ2-2; 8 nucleotides match TRBD2. Germline loops: CDR1 SGHAT, CDR2 FQNNGV. The junction had 14 bases not matched to a gene; V was cut back by 4 bases and J by 13 bases. CDR3 size: 15 residues. CDR3 in DNA: TGTGCCAGCAGCTCGGTTAGCGGGACCCCGGCGGGGCTGTTTTTT. Translated: CASSSVSGTPAGLFF.

This clone came up once. CDR3: CASSDLSGSDEQFF. Written as DNA, the CDR3 is TGCGCCAGCAGTGATCTATCAGGGTCCGATGAGCAGTTCTTC. The chain links TRBV5-1 to TRBJ2-1; a weak D match, TRBD1 (5 bases). V shed 5 bases and J shed 8 bases, with 17 bases lying between them. CDR3 length: 14 residues. Germline CDR1 SGHRS, CDR2 YFSETQ.

The chain uses TRBV13 and TRBJ1-1, with 9 bases matching TRBD1. Germline V gene lookup returns CDR1 PRHDT and CDR2 FYEKMQ (reference sequence). This CDR3 region has 17 residues. Unmatched junction bases numbered 11, after V lost 5 bases and J lost 1 base. CDR3 sequence: CASSPPSDRGRNTEAFF. The CDR3 coding sequence is TGTGCCAGCAGCCCGCCTTCGGACAGGGGTCGGAACACTGAAGCTTTCTTT. Combining the CDR3 with reference TRBV13 and TRBJ1-1 gives the whole variable domain AAGVIQSPRHLIKEKRETATLKCYPIPRHDTVYWYQQGPGQDPQFLISFYEKMQSDKGSIPDRFSAQQFSDYHSELNMSSLELGDSALYFCASSPPSDRGRNTEAFFGQGTRLTVV.

V is TRBV6-5 and J is TRBJ2-5; tentatively, D is TRBD2 (5 bases). The CDR3 has 15 amino acids. In germline, CDR1 is MNHEY, CDR2 SVGAGI. Trimming cost V 4 bases and J 4 bases, with 16 bases left between them. CDR3 nucleotides: TGTGCCAGCAGTTTGGGCGGGCTCAAGCGAGAGACCCAGTACTTC. Its translation: CASSLGGLKRETQYF.

The gene calls are TRBV6-6 and TRBJ2-7, with a tentative D call TRBD2 (6 bases). The CDR3 totals 15 residues. Trimming removed 5 bases from V and 1 base from J, with 15 bases in between. Germline CDR1 MNHNY, CDR2 SVGAGI (reference sequence). DNA of the CDR3: TGTGCCAGCAGTACTAGCTCAACTGGATCCTACGAGCAGTACTTC. Translation: CASSTSSTGSYEQYF.

The chain links TRBV13 to TRBJ2-1, with a weak D call TRBD2 (7 bases). The CDR3 totals 18 residues. In germline, CDR1 is PRHDT, CDR2 FYEKMQ (reference sequence). The ends were cut back, 3 bases at V and 0 bases at J, with 18 bases in the middle. This CDR3 is CASSFGGGYQDSYNEQFF. The CDR3, as DNA: TGTGCCAGCAGCTTTGGGGGGGGCTACCAAGACTCCTACAATGAGCAGTTCTTC.

The genes are TRBV2 and TRBJ2-3; the D gene is possibly TRBD1 (5 bases). This CDR3 contains 14 residues. V was shortened by 5 bases and J by 0 bases, with 9 bases between the two germline ends. The germline gives CDR1 SNHLY, CDR2 FYNNEI. The CDR3 loop reads CASSPRASTDTQYF. The CDR3 DNA sequence: TGTGCCAGCAGTCCCAGGGCGAGCACAGATACGCAGTATTTT.

This chain uses TRBV19 with TRBJ2-7; TRBD1 agrees at 9 bases. The germline gives CDR1 LNHDA, CDR2 SQIVND (reference sequence). J lost 5 bases, V lost 4 bases, and 3 bases had no gene match. The CDR3 has 13 amino acids. The CDR3 DNA reads as TGTGCCAGTAGTAGCGACAGGGGGAACGAGCAGTACTTC. This gives the protein CASSSDRGNEQYF.

This clone was observed a few times. V gene TRBV30 combines with J gene TRBJ2-5; TRBD1 matches at 11 bases. The end of the DNA fits TRBJ2-7 better, so the J call may be wrong. Germline lookup yields CDR1 GTSNPN and CDR2 SVGIG (reference sequence). This CDR3 has 14 amino acids. The DNA of the CDR3 is TGTGCCTGGAGTGCGGGACAGGGGGCCTACGAGCAGTACTTC. Residues: CAWSAGQGAYEQYF.

The chain has TRBV30 and TRBJ2-3; D may be TRBD1 (5 bases). The CDR3 has 15 residues. CDR1 and CDR2 (germline): GTSNPN, SVGIG (reference sequence). V dropped 1 base and J dropped 4 bases, with 15 bases sitting between them. The DNA for the CDR3 is TGTGCCTGGAGTGGGCAGGGATCCCGTGCAGATACGCAGTATTTT. It codes for CAWSGQGSRADTQYF.